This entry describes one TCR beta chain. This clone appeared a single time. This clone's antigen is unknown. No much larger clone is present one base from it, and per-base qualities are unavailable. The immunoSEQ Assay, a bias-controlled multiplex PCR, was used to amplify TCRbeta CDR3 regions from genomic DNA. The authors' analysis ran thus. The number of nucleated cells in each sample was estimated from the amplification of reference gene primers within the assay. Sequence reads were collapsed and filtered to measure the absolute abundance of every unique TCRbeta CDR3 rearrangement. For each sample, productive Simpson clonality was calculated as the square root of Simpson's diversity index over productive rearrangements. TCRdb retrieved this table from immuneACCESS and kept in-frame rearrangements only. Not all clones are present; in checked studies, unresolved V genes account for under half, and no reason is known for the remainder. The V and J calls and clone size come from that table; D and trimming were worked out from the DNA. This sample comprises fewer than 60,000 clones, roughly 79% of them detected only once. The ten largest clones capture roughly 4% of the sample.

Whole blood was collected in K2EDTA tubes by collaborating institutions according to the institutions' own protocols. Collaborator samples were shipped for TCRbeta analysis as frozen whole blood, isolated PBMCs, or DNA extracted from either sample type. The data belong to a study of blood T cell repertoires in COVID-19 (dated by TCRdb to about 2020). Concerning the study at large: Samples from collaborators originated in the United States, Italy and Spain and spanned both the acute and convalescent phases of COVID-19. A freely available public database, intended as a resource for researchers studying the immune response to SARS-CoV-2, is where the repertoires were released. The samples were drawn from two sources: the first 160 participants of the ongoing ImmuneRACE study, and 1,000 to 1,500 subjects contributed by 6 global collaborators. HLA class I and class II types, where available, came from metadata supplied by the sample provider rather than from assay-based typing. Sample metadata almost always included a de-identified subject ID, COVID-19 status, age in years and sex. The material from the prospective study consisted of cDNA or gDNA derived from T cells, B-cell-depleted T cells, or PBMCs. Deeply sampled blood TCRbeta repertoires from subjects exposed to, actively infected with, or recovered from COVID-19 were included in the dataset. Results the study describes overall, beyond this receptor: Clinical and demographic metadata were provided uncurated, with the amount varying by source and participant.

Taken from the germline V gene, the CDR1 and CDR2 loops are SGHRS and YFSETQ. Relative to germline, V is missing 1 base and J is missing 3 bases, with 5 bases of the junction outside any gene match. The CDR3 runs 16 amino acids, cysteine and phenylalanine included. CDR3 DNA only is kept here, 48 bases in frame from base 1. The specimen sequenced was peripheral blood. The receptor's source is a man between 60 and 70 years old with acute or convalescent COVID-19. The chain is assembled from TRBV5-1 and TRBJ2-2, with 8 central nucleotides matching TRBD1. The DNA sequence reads TGCGCCAGCAGCTTGTGGCAGGGGGCCCACACCGGGGAGCTGTTTTTT. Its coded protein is CASSLWQGAHTGELFF.